This T cell receptor beta chain came from a study of control samples from healthy donors and cancer patients. Sequencing used immunoSEQ multiplex PCR; TCRdb keeps in-frame clones, though not all of them. The sample totals some 190,000 clones. Trimming stripped 4 bases from V and 9 bases from J, with 13 bases between. Germline CDR1 reads SGHDN; CDR2 reads FVKESK. CDR3 length: 12 residues. This sequence joins TRBV14 and TRBJ2-7; no definite D call. Sequenced material: blood. The TCR originated in a woman in her 30s in good health. CDR3 protein: CASSPRGYTQYF. CDR3 bases: TGTGCCAGCAGCCCCCGTGGGTATACGCAGTACTTC.